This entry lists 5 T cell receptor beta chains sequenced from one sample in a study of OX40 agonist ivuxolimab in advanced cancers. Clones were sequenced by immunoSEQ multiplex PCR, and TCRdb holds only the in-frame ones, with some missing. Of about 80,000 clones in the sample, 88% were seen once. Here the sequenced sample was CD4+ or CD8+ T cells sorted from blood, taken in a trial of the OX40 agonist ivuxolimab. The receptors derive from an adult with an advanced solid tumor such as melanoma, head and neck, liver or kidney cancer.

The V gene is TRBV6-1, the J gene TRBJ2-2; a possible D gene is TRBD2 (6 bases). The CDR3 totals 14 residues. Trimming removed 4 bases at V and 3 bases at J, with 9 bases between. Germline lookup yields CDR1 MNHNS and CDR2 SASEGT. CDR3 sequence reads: CASSGWGDTGELFF. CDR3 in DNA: TGTGCCAGCAGTGGTTGGGGGGACACCGGGGAGCTGTTTTTT.

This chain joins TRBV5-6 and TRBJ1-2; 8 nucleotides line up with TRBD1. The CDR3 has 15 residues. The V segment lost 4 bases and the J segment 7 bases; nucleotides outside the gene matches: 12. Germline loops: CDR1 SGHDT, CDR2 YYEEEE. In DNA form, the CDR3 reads TGTGCCAGCAGCCCTCCGCAGGGGGCGGGTACTGGCTACACCTTC. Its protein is CASSPPQGAGTGYTF.

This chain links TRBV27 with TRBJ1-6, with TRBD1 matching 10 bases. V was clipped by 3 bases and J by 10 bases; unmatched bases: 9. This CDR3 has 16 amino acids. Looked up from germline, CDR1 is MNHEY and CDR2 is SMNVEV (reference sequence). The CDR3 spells CASSFRDRGGVSPLHF. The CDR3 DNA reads TGTGCCAGCAGTTTCCGGGACAGGGGTGGGGTGTCACCCCTCCACTTT.

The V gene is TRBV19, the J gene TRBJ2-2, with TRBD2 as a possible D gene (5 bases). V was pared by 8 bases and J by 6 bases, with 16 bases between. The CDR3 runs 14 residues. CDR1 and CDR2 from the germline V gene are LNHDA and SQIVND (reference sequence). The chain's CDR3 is CASAPGLTAGELFF. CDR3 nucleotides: TGTGCCAGTGCCCCCGGACTCACGGCCGGGGAGCTGTTTTTT.

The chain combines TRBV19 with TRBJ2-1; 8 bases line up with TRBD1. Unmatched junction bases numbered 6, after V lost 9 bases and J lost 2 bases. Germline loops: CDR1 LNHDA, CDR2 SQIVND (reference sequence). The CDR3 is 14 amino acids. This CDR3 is CASTGTGAYNEQFF. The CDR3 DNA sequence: TGTGCCAGCACCGGGACAGGTGCCTACAATGAGCAGTTCTTC.